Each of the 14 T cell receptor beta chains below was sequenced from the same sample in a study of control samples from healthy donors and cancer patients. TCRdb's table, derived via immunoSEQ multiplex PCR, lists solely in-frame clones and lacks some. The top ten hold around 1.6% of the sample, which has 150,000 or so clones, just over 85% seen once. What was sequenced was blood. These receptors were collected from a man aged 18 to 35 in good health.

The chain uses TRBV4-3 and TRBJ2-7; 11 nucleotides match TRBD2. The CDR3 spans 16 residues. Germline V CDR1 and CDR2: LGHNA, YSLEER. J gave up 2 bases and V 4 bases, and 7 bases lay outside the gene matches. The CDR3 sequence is CASSPTPSGGTYEQYF. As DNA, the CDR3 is TGCGCCAGCAGCCCAACCCCTAGCGGGGGGACCTACGAGCAGTACTTC.

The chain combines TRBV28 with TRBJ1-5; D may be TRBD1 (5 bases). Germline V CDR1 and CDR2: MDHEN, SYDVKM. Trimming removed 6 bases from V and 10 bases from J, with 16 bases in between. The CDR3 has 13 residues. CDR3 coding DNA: TGTGCCAGCAGGGACACCGATTTGGGACCCCAGCATTTT. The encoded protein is CASRDTDLGPQHF. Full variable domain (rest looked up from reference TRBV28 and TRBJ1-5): DVKVTQSSRYLVKRTGEKVFLECVQDMDHENMFWYRQDPGLGLRLIYFSYDVKMKEKGDIPEGYSVSREKKERFSLILESASTNQTSMYLCASRDTDLGPQHFGDGTRLSIL.

CDR3 sequence (DNA): TGTGCCAGCTCACCGACGGCATATAGCAATCAGCCCCAGCATTTT. Its protein is CASSPTAYSNQPQHF. This rearrangement joins TRBV18 to TRBJ1-5; no clear D. Looked up from germline, CDR1 is KGHSH and CDR2 is LQKENI. Trimming shortened V by 3 bases and J by 0 bases, and 9 bases separated the two germline ends. The CDR3 length is 15 residues. The whole variable domain, remainder taken from reference TRBV18 and TRBJ1-5, is NAGVMQNPRHLVRRRGQEARLRCSPMKGHSHVYWYRQLPEEGLKFMVYLQKENIIDESGMPKERFSAEFPKEGPSILRIQQVVRGDSAAYFCASSPTAYSNQPQHFGDGTRLSIL.

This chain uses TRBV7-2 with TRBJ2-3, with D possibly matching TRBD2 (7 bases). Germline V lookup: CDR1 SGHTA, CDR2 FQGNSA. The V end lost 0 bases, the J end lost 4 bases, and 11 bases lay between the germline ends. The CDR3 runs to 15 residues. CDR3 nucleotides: TGTGCCAGCAGCTTAGCGTTCGGGGGGCCAGATACGCAGTATTTT. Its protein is CASSLAFGGPDTQYF.

CDR3 loop: CASSQKTGISREQYF. CDR3 DNA: TGCGCCAGCAGCCAAAAGACAGGGATATCTCGGGAGCAGTACTTC. V is TRBV5-1 and J is TRBJ2-7, with 7 bases aligning to TRBD1. The CDR3 runs 15 residues. CDR1 and CDR2 from the germline V gene are SGHRS and YFSETQ. V lost 4 bases to trimming and J lost 7 bases; unmatched junction nucleotides: 14. The full variable domain, its missing parts supplied by reference TRBV5-1 and TRBJ2-7, is KAGVTQTPRYLIKTRGQQVTLSCSPISGHRSVSWYQQTPGQGLQFLFEYFSETQRNKGNFPGRFSGRQFSNSRSEMNVSTLELGDSALYLCASSQKTGISREQYFGPGTRLTVT.

The CDR3 nucleotides are TGTGCCAGCAGTGAAGCGCAGGGGACAGGGGGGGGCTACACCTTC. Its translation: CASSEAQGTGGGYTF. The V call is TRBV6-1, the J call TRBJ1-2, with 11 bases fitting TRBD1. The germline CDR1 and CDR2 sequences are MNHNS and SASEGT. V was clipped by 0 bases and J by 8 bases; unmatched bases: 5. The CDR3 totals 15 residues.

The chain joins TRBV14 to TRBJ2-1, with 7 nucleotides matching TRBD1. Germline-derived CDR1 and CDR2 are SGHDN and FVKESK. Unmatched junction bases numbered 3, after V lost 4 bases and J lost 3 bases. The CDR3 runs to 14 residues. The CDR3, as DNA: TGTGCCAGCAGCCTATACAGGGGCTACAATGAGCAGTTCTTC. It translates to CASSLYRGYNEQFF.

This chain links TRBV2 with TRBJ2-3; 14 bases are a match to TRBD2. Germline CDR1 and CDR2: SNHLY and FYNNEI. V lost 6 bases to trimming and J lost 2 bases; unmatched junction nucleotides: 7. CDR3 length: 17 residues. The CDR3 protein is CASRGGLAGALTDTQYF. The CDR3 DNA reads TGTGCCAGCAGAGGGGGACTAGCGGGGGCCCTCACAGATACGCAGTATTTT.

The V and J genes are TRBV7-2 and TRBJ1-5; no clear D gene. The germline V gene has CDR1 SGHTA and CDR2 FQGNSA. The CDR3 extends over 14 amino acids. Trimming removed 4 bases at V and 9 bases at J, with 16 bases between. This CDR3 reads CASSSDMNIRPQHF. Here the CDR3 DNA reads TGTGCCAGCAGCTCCGACATGAATATCCGGCCCCAGCATTTT.

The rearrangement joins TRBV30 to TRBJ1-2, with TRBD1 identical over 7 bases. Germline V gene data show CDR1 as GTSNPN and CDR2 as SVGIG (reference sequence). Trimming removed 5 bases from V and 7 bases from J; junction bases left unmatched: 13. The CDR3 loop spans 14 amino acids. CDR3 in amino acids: CAWGNGVGGSGYTF. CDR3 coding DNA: TGTGCCTGGGGCAACGGGGTAGGGGGCAGTGGCTACACCTTC.

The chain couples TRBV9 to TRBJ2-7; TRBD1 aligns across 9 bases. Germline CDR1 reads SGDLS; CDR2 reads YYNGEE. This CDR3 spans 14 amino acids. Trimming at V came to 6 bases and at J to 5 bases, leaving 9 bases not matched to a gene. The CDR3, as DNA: TGTGCCAGCACGTATGGAGACAGGGGGGACGAGCAGTACTTC. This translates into CASTYGDRGDEQYF.

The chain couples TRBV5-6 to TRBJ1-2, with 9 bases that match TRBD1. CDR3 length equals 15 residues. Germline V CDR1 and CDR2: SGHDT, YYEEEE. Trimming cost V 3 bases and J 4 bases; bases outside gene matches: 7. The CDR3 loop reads CASSSDRDRVYGYTF. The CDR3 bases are TGTGCCAGCAGCTCGGACCGGGACAGGGTCTATGGCTACACCTTC.

The CDR3 protein is CASSPNGDDGYTF. The DNA for the CDR3 is TGTGCCAGTAGTCCTAACGGAGACGATGGCTACACCTTC. The genes are TRBV19 and TRBJ1-2; no clear D gene. Germline CDR1 reads LNHDA; CDR2 reads SQIVND (reference sequence). This CDR3 has 13 residues. Between the trimmed V and J ends, which lost 5 bases and 6 bases, there was a span of 13 bases.

The CDR3 sequence is CASSQGQGGDYGYTF. In DNA form, the CDR3 reads TGCGCCAGCAGCCAGGGGCAGGGAGGGGACTATGGCTACACCTTC. The chain links TRBV4-3 to TRBJ1-2, with D possibly TRBD1 on 5 matching bases. V was shortened by 3 bases and J by 3 bases, with 14 bases between the two germline ends. Germline CDR1 is LGHNA and CDR2 is YSLEER. This CDR3 is 15 amino acids long.